The present entry profiles one T cell receptor beta chain with its context. The germline V gene has CDR1 GTSNPN and CDR2 SVGIG (reference sequence). The CDR3 has 15 residues. V was shortened by 6 bases and J by 7 bases, with 24 bases between the two germline ends. These data come from a study of radiotherapy plus CTLA-4 blockade in lung cancer. About the study: Objective responses emerged in 15% to 20% of patients, and about 30% attained disease control.

Measured with immunoSEQ multiplex PCR; TCRdb has only the in-frame clones, and not every one. This table has about 24,000 clones, about 71% appearing once. V and J are TRBV30 and TRBJ1-2; no definite D call. This clonotype was sampled from a human donor with non-small cell lung cancer whose response to radiotherapy plus ipilimumab could not be evaluated. Material: peripheral blood, obtained from a patient treated with radiotherapy plus ipilimumab. The CDR3: CACNPFTEGPVGYTF. The DNA for the CDR3 is TGTGCCTGTAACCCATTCACAGAGGGCCCCGTTGGCTACACCTTC.